These 11 T cell receptor beta chains were all obtained from the same sample, sequenced in a study of type 1 regulatory T cells. Antigen specificity for these receptors is unknown. TCRdb redid the calling of the reads with MiXCR, one entry per CDR3 protein. This table holds about 68,000 distinct CDR3 sequences, around 63% found once. Sequenced material: cultured T cells, either the whole culture or a sorted T cell fraction (not recorded which). The subset: Tr1-enriched cell product generated in vitro against host alloantigens. All receptors derive from a human donor in good health.

This clonotype turned up a few times. V gene TRBV4-3 combines with J gene TRBJ2-1, with D maybe TRBD1 (5 bases). The V end lost 1 base, the J end lost 6 bases, and 10 bases lay between the germline ends. Germline V gene lookup returns CDR1 LGHNA and CDR2 YSLEER. The CDR3 has 14 residues. The CDR3 region has the DNA TGCGCCAGCAGCCAAGTAGCAGGGATCAATGAGCAGTTCTTC. Translation: CASSQVAGINEQFF.

The chain employs TRBV7-9 and TRBJ2-1; 9 bases agree with TRBD2. CDR3 length: 14 amino acids. V was clipped by 3 bases and J by 5 bases; unmatched bases: 2. From germline, CDR1 is SEHNR and CDR2 FQNEAQ (reference sequence). CDR3 sequence (DNA): TGTGCCAGCAGCTTGACTAGCGGAGACAATGAGCAGTTCTTC. This translates into CASSLTSGDNEQFF.

This clonotype was detected many times. This chain links TRBV6-5 with TRBJ2-5; 14 bases are a match to TRBD2. Germline CDR1 and CDR2: MNHEY and SVGAGI. This CDR3 comprises 16 residues. After removal of 5 bases from V and 1 base from J, the junction contained 3 bases not matched to a gene. CDR3 sequence: CASSRGLAGGQETQYF. As DNA, the CDR3 is TGTGCCAGCAGTCGTGGACTAGCGGGAGGCCAAGAGACCCAGTACTTC.

This clonotype is judged large (0.1 to 1%). The chain joins TRBV5-4 to TRBJ1-2; 9 bases are a match to TRBD1. V was pared by 2 bases and J by 1 base, with 6 bases of the junction left unmatched. Germline assignment: CDR1 SGHNT and CDR2 YYREEE (reference sequence). This CDR3 has 16 amino acids. CDR3 nucleotides: TGTGCCAGCAGCTTTGGGGACAGGGTCGGTAACTATGGCTACACCTTC. This gives the protein CASSFGDRVGNYGYTF. Drawing the rest from reference TRBV5-4 and TRBJ1-2, the complete variable domain is ETGVTQSPTHLIKTRGQQVTLRCSSQSGHNTVSWYQQALGQGPQFIFQYYREEENGRGNFPPRFSGLQFPNYSSELNVNALELDDSALYLCASSFGDRVGNYGYTFGSGTRLTVV.

The chain employs TRBV12-3 or TRBV12-4 and TRBJ2-1, with 7 bases that match TRBD2. The CDR3 loop spans 13 amino acids. Unmatched junction bases numbered 3, after V lost 7 bases and J lost 3 bases. CDR3 residues: CASKAGNYNEQFF. CDR3 nucleotide sequence: TGTGCCAGCAAAGCGGGAAACTACAATGAGCAGTTCTTC.

This clonotype was observed a handful of times. CDR3 coding DNA: TGTGCCAGCAGTTACCCGGGCAGGAATCAAGAGACCCAGTACTTC. It yields the protein CASSYPGRNQETQYF. The gene calls are TRBV6-6 and TRBJ2-5; D call uncertain. Germline V gene lookup returns CDR1 MNHNY and CDR2 SVGAGI (reference sequence). CDR3 length equals 15 residues. The V end was cut by 2 bases, the J end by 2 bases, with 12 bases between.

The CDR3 reads CASRPLGGSYEQYF. For the CDR3, the DNA is TGTGCCAGCAGACCCCTGGGTGGGTCCTACGAGCAGTACTTC. This chain connects TRBV6-2 or TRBV6-3 to TRBJ2-7; D is ambiguous. Trimming removed 6 bases at V and 1 base at J, with 13 bases between. Germline V gene sequence: CDR1 MNHEY, CDR2 SVGEGT. This CDR3 is built from 14 residues.

This clonotype came up once. The chain combines TRBV20-1 with TRBJ2-5, with D tentatively TRBD2 (5 bases). Germline CDR1 reads DFQATT; CDR2 reads SNEGSKA (reference sequence). CDR3 length equals 13 residues. V was trimmed by 2 bases and J by 2 bases, leaving 9 bases between them. CDR3 residues: CSARTEGQETQYF. The CDR3, as DNA: TGCAGTGCTAGAACCGAGGGTCAAGAGACCCAGTACTTC.

CDR3 region: CASSLDGKSTDTQYF. DNA for the CDR3: TGTGCCAGCAGTTTAGACGGGAAGAGTACAGATACGCAGTATTTT. V usage is TRBV12-3 or TRBV12-4 and J usage is TRBJ2-3, with D maybe TRBD2 (5 bases). This CDR3 has 15 amino acids. The V and J ends lost 1 base and 3 bases respectively, with 11 bases between them.

The rearrangement uses TRBV6-6 and TRBJ2-5, with D possibly TRBD1 on 6 matching bases. Trimming removed 0 bases at V and 5 bases at J, with 13 bases between. CDR1 and CDR2 (germline): MNHNY, SVGAGI (reference sequence). The CDR3 is 15 residues long. The CDR3 nucleotides are TGTGCCAGCAGTTACTCCCAGGGGCTGGGGGAGACCCAGTACTTC. This codes for CASSYSQGLGETQYF.

CDR3 bases: TGTGCCAGCAGCTTAGCGTACAGGGAGGGTGTAGACACCATATATTTT. Translating gives CASSLAYREGVDTIYF. The J gene is TRBJ1-3, the V gene TRBV7-2; D is perhaps TRBD1 (6 bases). The length of the CDR3 is 16 residues. V lost 0 bases to trimming and J lost 8 bases, with 17 bases between them. Per the germline V gene, CDR1 is SGHTA and CDR2 is FQGNSA.